These 32 T cell receptor beta chains originate from one sample sequenced in a study of B cell selection in AIRE deficiency. Sequencing used immunoSEQ multiplex PCR; TCRdb keeps in-frame clones, though not all of them. The repertoire holds under 6,500 clones, about 90% seen once, with about 2.5% in the top ten. Regulatory T cells were sorted as CD4+CD25hiCD127low/negative. The sequenced sample consisted of Tregs sorted from PBMCs. The source is a human donor with AIRE deficiency.

The CDR3 loop reads CASSLGGSYTGELFF. The CDR3 region has the DNA TGTGCCAGCAGCTTAGGGGGGTCGTACACCGGGGAGCTGTTTTTT. The rearrangement uses TRBV11-3 and TRBJ2-2, with D perhaps assigned TRBD1 or TRBD2 (5 bases each). This CDR3 is 15 amino acids long. Per germline, CDR1 SGHNT and CDR2 YENEEA. The V gene lost 1 base and the J gene lost 3 bases, with 9 bases spanning the gap.

V and J are TRBV7-9 and TRBJ1-2; possibly TRBD1 for D (6 bases). The V end lost 2 bases, the J end lost 7 bases, and 17 bases lay between the germline ends. Germline values: CDR1 SEHNR, CDR2 FQNEAQ (reference sequence). The length of the CDR3 is 15 residues. CDR3 in DNA: TGTGCCAGCAGCTTAAGAAGTACAGGGTTGGGTGGCTACACCTTC. This encodes CASSLRSTGLGGYTF.

This clone was seen once. The rearrangement joins TRBV7-2 to TRBJ1-2, with unresolved D. Deletions cut 6 bases from V and 5 bases from J, with 13 bases between. Germline CDR1 and CDR2: SGHTA and FQGNSA. CDR3 length: 13 residues. DNA of the CDR3: TGTGCCAGCAGGAGTAAGAACTTTTATGGCTACACCTTC. Amino acid sequence: CASRSKNFYGYTF.

This chain links TRBV7-8 with TRBJ1-5, with D unclear. CDR3 length: 13 amino acids. Deletions cut 1 base from V and 4 bases from J, with 5 bases between. CDR1 and CDR2 from the germline V gene are SGHVS and FQNEAQ. The CDR3 nucleotides are TGTGCCAGCAGCTTAGGGAGGAATCAGCCCCAGCATTTT. It encodes CASSLGRNQPQHF.

This clone has just a few counts. This CDR3 reads CASARSGARTDTQYF. CDR3 bases: TGTGCCAGCGCCCGTTCGGGAGCGCGCACAGATACGCAGTATTTT. The V and J genes are TRBV10-3 and TRBJ2-3; the D gene is possibly TRBD2 (6 bases). V was shortened by 10 bases and J by 1 base, with 18 bases between the two germline ends. Germline CDR1 reads ENHRY; CDR2 reads SYGVKD. CDR3 length equals 15 residues.

This clone was observed once. The V gene is TRBV6-5, the J gene TRBJ1-2, with no clear D. Per germline, CDR1 MNHEY and CDR2 SVGAGI. Trimming removed 4 bases from V and 8 bases from J, with 11 bases in between. The CDR3 contains 12 residues. CDR3 amino acids: CASSSRTRGYTF. The CDR3 DNA sequence: TGTGCCAGCAGTTCCCGGACCCGGGGCTACACCTTC.

The rearrangement links TRBV25-1 to TRBJ2-6, with 8 bases matching TRBD1. Germline V gene lookup returns CDR1 MGHDK and CDR2 SYGVNS. The CDR3 runs 16 residues. V shed 2 bases and J 13 bases; nucleotides not matched to a gene: 13. The CDR3 protein is CASSELPGQGASVLTF. The CDR3 coding sequence is TGTGCCAGCAGTGAACTCCCTGGGCAGGGGGCTTCTGTCCTGACTTTC.

This clone was picked up one time. The chain joins TRBV18 to TRBJ2-3; D is uncertain. This CDR3 has 12 residues. Trimming left V 6 bases short and J 4 bases short, with 8 bases between. Per germline, CDR1 KGHSH and CDR2 LQKENI. The CDR3 reads CASSLLADTQYF. CDR3 nucleotides: TGTGCCAGCTCCCTGTTGGCAGATACGCAGTATTTT.

The chain combines TRBV28 with TRBJ1-5; the D gene is possibly TRBD1 (6 bases). This CDR3 is built from 14 residues. V was clipped by 4 bases and J by 6 bases, with 13 bases between them. The V gene's germline CDR1 is MDHEN and CDR2 SYDVKM. The CDR3 sequence is CASSWTVIGQPQHF. The CDR3 DNA is TGTGCCAGCAGTTGGACAGTTATCGGTCAGCCCCAGCATTTT.

The rearrangement uses TRBV6-5 and TRBJ2-1, with 9 bases identical to TRBD1. V gave up 5 bases and J gave up 4 bases; unmatched junction bases: 6. The CDR3 totals 15 residues. Germline assignment: CDR1 MNHEY and CDR2 SVGAGI. The CDR3 bases are TGTGCCAGCAGTGCCCCGGGACAGGGTTACAATGAGCAGTTCTTC. It codes for CASSAPGQGYNEQFF.

This chain connects TRBV7-2 to TRBJ1-2, with D hard to call. The CDR3 has 12 amino acids. Per the germline V gene, CDR1 is SGHTA and CDR2 is FQGNSA. Trimming shortened V by 3 bases and J by 5 bases, and 7 bases separated the two germline ends. In DNA form, the CDR3 reads TGTGCCAGCAGCTTCTCCGTGTATGGCTACACCTTC. Translated: CASSFSVYGYTF.

The V gene is TRBV10-3, the J gene TRBJ2-1; 7 nucleotides agree with TRBD2. V lost 7 bases to trimming and J lost 6 bases; unmatched junction nucleotides: 9. The CDR3 runs 14 residues. CDR1 ENHRY and CDR2 SYGVKD come from the germline V gene. CDR3 amino acids: CAINLREGGNEQFF. In DNA form, the CDR3 reads TGTGCCATCAACTTAAGGGAGGGCGGCAATGAGCAGTTCTTC.

V is TRBV12-2 and J is TRBJ1-2. TRBV12-2 is assigned pseudogene status. The CDR3 contains 13 residues. CDR3 nucleotides: TGTGCCAGCAGCCAAGGGGGGCTGAATGGCTACACCTTC. It codes for CASSQGGLNGYTF.

The CDR3 DNA sequence: TGTGCCAGCAGCCAAGGTGGCGAAAAACTGTTTTTT. Protein: CASSQGGEKLFF. The chain is built from TRBV14 and TRBJ1-4; D is uncertain. Trimming cost V 1 base and J 8 bases, with 5 bases left between them. This CDR3 comprises 12 residues. Per germline, CDR1 SGHDN and CDR2 FVKESK.

A single count supports this clone. The chain's CDR3 is CASSPRHAMNTEAFF. CDR3 DNA: TGCGCCAGCAGCCCAAGACACGCCATGAACACTGAAGCTTTCTTT. The chain has TRBV5-1 and TRBJ1-1; D remains ambiguous. This CDR3 is built from 15 residues. V gave up 4 bases and J gave up 0 bases, with 13 bases separating them. Germline lookup yields CDR1 SGHRS and CDR2 YFSETQ.

This rearrangement joins TRBV7-9 to TRBJ1-1; 8 positions agree with TRBD1. V shed 4 bases and J 1 base; nucleotides not matched to a gene: 11. The CDR3 runs 17 residues. CDR1 SEHNR and CDR2 FQNEAQ come from the germline V gene (reference sequence). CDR3 bases: TGTGCCAGCAGCTCAGGGGGCTCTATTGGAAGGAACACTGAAGCTTTCTTT. It yields the protein CASSSGGSIGRNTEAFF.

This chain connects TRBV6-1 to TRBJ1-1; D perhaps matches TRBD1 (5 bases). V was pared by 6 bases and J by 3 bases, with 14 bases between. The V gene's germline CDR1 is MNHNS and CDR2 SASEGT. This CDR3 is 14 amino acids long. The CDR3: CASRRQSRYTEAFF. The CDR3 DNA sequence: TGTGCCAGCAGAAGACAGTCACGGTACACTGAAGCTTTCTTT.

The chain has TRBV30 and TRBJ1-3, with 8 bases that match TRBD1. CDR3 length: 17 residues. The V gene end was trimmed by 2 bases and the J gene end by 0 bases; junction bases not matched to a gene: 9. Germline V gene sequence: CDR1 GTSNPN, CDR2 SVGIG (reference sequence). This chain's CDR3 is CAWSFPGQAFSGNTIYF. The CDR3 bases are TGTGCCTGGAGTTTTCCGGGACAGGCCTTCTCTGGAAACACCATATATTTT.

The chain employs TRBV29-1 and TRBJ2-1; 12 bases are a match to TRBD2. Germline loops: CDR1 SQVTM, CDR2 ANQGSEA. The trim removed 3 bases at V and 9 bases at J, leaving 6 bases unmatched. The CDR3 covers 14 residues. Here the CDR3 reads CSVDLLAGGREQFF. The DNA for the CDR3 is TGCAGCGTTGACCTTCTAGCGGGAGGGCGTGAGCAGTTCTTC.

The chain employs TRBV2 and TRBJ1-2; D is possibly TRBD1 (5 bases). Deletions cut 5 bases from V and 2 bases from J, with 18 bases between. The germline V gene has CDR1 SNHLY and CDR2 FYNNEI. CDR3 length: 16 amino acids. The CDR3 nucleotides read TGTGCCAGCAGTCCCGGGACGGCCTTTTTAAACTATGGCTACACCTTC. Amino acids: CASSPGTAFLNYGYTF.

In its sample, this clone was seen once. DNA for the CDR3: TGTGCCAGCTCACTCACAGAGAACACTGAAGCTTTCTTT. This encodes CASSLTENTEAFF. The gene calls are TRBV18 and TRBJ1-1; D unclear. V lost 4 bases, J lost 1 base, and 7 bases lay in between. The CDR3 runs to 13 residues. CDR1 is KGHSH, CDR2 LQKENI, per germline.

The chain recombines TRBV10-3 with TRBJ2-3; 7 bases are shared with TRBD2. The germline gives CDR1 ENHRY, CDR2 SYGVKD. There are 13 residues in the CDR3. The V gene end was trimmed by 4 bases and the J gene end by 4 bases; junction bases not matched to a gene: 2. The CDR3 region has the DNA TGTGCCATCAGTGTAGCGGGCCCAGATACGCAGTATTTT. Amino acids: CAISVAGPDTQYF.

J is TRBJ2-7 and V is TRBV5-6; D possibly corresponds to TRBD2 (6 bases). This CDR3 spans 16 amino acids. CDR1 is SGHDT, CDR2 YYEEEE, per germline. Trimming removed 1 base at V and 3 bases at J, with 17 bases between. CDR3 in amino acids: CASSLRGVQQVYEQYF. The CDR3 DNA sequence: TGTGCCAGCAGCTTGCGCGGGGTACAGCAGGTCTACGAGCAGTACTTC.

The rearrangement joins TRBV11-3 to TRBJ2-7; tentatively, D is TRBD2 (6 bases). V lost 2 bases, J lost 2 bases, and 10 bases lay in between. CDR3 length equals 14 residues. Germline lookup yields CDR1 SGHNT and CDR2 YENEEA. As DNA, the CDR3 is TGTGCCAGCAGCTTATCCGGCGGGGCCTACGAGCAGTACTTC. Translating it yields CASSLSGGAYEQYF.

Only one count was recorded for this clone. V usage is TRBV4-1 and J usage is TRBJ2-5, with D tentatively TRBD2 (5 bases). CDR3 size: 13 residues. Per the germline V gene, CDR1 is MGHRA and CDR2 is YSYEKL. Trimming took off 4 bases at V and 1 base at J, with 7 bases between the two ends. Written as DNA, the CDR3 is TGCGCCAGCAGCCGACTATTCCAAGAGACCCAGTACTTC. It specifies CASSRLFQETQYF.

This sequence joins TRBV11-3 and TRBJ2-1, with 10 bases identical to TRBD2. Germline V CDR1 and CDR2: SGHNT, YENEEA. J was trimmed by 0 bases and V by 1 base; bases with no gene match: 9. CDR3 length equals 19 residues. The CDR3 region has the DNA TGTGCCAGCAGCTTAGGTATTCTTAGCGGGAGGACCTCCTACAATGAGCAGTTCTTC. It codes for CASSLGILSGRTSYNEQFF.

The V and J genes are TRBV7-9 and TRBJ1-2, with D possibly being TRBD1 (6 bases). The CDR3 totals 15 residues. Germline V gene sequence: CDR1 SEHNR, CDR2 FQNEAQ (reference sequence). V was shortened by 3 bases and J by 4 bases, with 15 bases between the two germline ends. In nucleotides, the CDR3 is TGTGCCAGCAGCTTGGGGCAGGGGATCGGCTATGGCTACACCTTC. Encoded protein: CASSLGQGIGYGYTF.

This chain connects TRBV5-6 to TRBJ1-3; tentatively, D is TRBD1 (5 bases). The V and J ends lost 4 bases and 10 bases respectively, with 15 bases between them. The germline gives CDR1 SGHDT, CDR2 YYEEEE. The CDR3 totals 13 residues. CDR3 sequence reads: CASSPLGGGTIYF. The CDR3 nucleotides read TGTGCCAGCAGCCCGCTCGGGGGGGGGACCATATATTTT. The full variable domain, completed using reference TRBV5-6 and TRBJ1-3, is DAGVTQSPTHLIKTRGQQVTLRCSPKSGHDTVSWYQQALGQGPQFIFQYYEEEERQRGNFPDRFSGHQFPNYSSELNVNALLLGDSALYLCASSPLGGGTIYFGEGSWLTVV.

The genes are TRBV21-1 and TRBJ2-5. TRBV21-1 is a known pseudogene. This CDR3 is 13 amino acids long. CDR3 bases: TGTGCCAGCAGGTGGGTAGCAGGTGAGACCCAGTACTTC. It encodes CASRWVAGETQYF.

This chain connects TRBV4-3 to TRBJ1-2; 8 bases match TRBD1. There are 16 residues in the CDR3. Trimming took 1 base from V and 7 from J; bases not matched to a gene: 11. Germline assignment: CDR1 LGHNA and CDR2 YSLEER. As DNA, the CDR3 is TGCGCCAGCAGCCAAGTTTTGCCCACAGGGGGGCTTGGCTACACCTTC. Encoded protein: CASSQVLPTGGLGYTF.

The CDR3 DNA follows: TGTGCCAGCAGCTTACAGGGGGCACTATCAGATACGCAGTATTTT. Protein sequence: CASSLQGALSDTQYF. This sequence joins TRBV11-3 and TRBJ2-3; 8 nucleotides line up with TRBD1. The length of the CDR3 is 15 residues. V lost 2 bases and J lost 4; bases outside the gene matches: 5. Germline assignment: CDR1 SGHNT and CDR2 YENEEA.

The DNA of the CDR3 is TGTGCCAGCAGCGACCGAGCCGGTGGCTACACCTTC. Protein: CASSDRAGGYTF. The chain uses TRBV9 and TRBJ1-2; the D is unclear. Deletions cut 3 bases from V and 7 bases from J, with 10 bases between. CDR1 and CDR2 from the germline V gene are SGDLS and YYNGEE. This CDR3 has 12 residues.